The T cell receptor (beta chain) under discussion was sequenced for a study of blood T cell repertoires in COVID-19. Looking at the study overall: PBMCs, B-cell-depleted T cells, or T cells were the source of the cDNA or gDNA that made up the material.

This CDR3 contains 13 residues. The germline V gene encodes CDR1 SGHNT and CDR2 YYREEE (reference sequence). V gave up 4 bases and J gave up 6 bases, with 13 bases separating them. As handled by the study authors: How many nucleated cells were present was estimated from reference gene primer amplification. Clones were read by immunoSEQ multiplex PCR, and TCRdb kept only the in-frame ones, dropping some. From that table come the V and J calls and clone size; the DNA was used to work out D and trimming. The sample holds hundreds of thousands of clones, more than 70% seen once. Material: peripheral blood. The receptor was isolated from a woman aged 50 to 60 with acute or convalescent COVID-19. The gene calls are TRBV5-4 and TRBJ1-1, with D possibly being TRBD1 (5 bases). In DNA form, the CDR3 reads TGTGCCAGCAGCCCGGGTGGGACTTCTGAAGCTTTCTTT. Its translation is CASSPGGTSEAFF.